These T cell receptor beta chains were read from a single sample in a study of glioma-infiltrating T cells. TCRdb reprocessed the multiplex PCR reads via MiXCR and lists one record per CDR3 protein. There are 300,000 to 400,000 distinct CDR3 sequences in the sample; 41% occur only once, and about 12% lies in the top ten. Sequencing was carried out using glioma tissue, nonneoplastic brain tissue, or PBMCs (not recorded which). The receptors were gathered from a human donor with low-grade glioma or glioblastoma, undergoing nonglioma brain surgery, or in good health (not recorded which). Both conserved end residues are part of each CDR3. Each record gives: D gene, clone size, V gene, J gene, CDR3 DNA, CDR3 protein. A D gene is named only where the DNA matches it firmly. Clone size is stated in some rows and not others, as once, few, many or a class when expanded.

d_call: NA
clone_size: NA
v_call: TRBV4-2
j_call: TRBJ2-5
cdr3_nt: TGTGCCAGCAGCCAAGATTTGGGGCGACCCGAGACCCAGTACTTC
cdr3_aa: CASSQDLGRPETQYF

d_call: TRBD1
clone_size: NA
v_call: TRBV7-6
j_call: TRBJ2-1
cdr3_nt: TGTGCCAGCAGCCCCTTGCAGGGGGCTTACAATGAGCAGTTCTTC
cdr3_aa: CASSPLQGAYNEQFF

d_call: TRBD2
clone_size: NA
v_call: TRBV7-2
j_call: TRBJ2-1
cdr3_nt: TGTGCCAGCAGCAGACTAGCGGGAGGGCCAAATGAGCAGTTCTTC
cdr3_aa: CASSRLAGGPNEQFF

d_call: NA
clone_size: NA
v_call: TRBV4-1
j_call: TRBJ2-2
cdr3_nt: TGCTCCAGCAGCCAACCGTTAAGGCAGATAAACACCGGGGAGCTGTTTTTT
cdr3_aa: CSSSQPLRQINTGELFF

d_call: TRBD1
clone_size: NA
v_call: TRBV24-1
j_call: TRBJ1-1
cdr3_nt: TGTGCCACCAGCCAGGGGGGAAACACTGAAGCTTTCTTT
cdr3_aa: CATSQGGNTEAFF

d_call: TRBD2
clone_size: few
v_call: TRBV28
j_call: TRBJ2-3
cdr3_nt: TGTGCCAGCAGAGCCCTACCAGCCAGCGGGAATACGCAGTATTTT
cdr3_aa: CASRALPASGNTQYF

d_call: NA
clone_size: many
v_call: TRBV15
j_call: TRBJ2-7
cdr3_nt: TGTGCCACCAGCAGAGATCTTGGTCGCGACGAGCAGTACTTC
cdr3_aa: CATSRDLGRDEQYF

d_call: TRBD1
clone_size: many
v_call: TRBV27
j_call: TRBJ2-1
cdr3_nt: TGTGCCAGCAGTCCATCACCCGCGGGACAGGGGAGGTACAATGAGCAGTTCTTC
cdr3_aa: CASSPSPAGQGRYNEQFF

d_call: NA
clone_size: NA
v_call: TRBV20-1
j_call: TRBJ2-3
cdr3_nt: TGCAGTGCTAGATGGATAGCCACAGATACGCAGTATTTT
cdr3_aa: CSARWIATDTQYF

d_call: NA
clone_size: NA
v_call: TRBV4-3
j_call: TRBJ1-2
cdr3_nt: TGCGCCAGCAGCCAATATCGTGGACTCATCGCCGGGGGCTACACCTTC
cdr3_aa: CASSQYRGLIAGGYTF

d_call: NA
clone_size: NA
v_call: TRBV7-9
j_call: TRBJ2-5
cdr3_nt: TGTGCCAGCAGCCCGGCGCTGGGCGGAGAGACCCAGTACTTC
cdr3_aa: CASSPALGGETQYF

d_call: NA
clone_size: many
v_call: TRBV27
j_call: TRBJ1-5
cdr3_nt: TGTGCCAGCAGTCGGCCTCTGGGGCCCCAGCATTTT
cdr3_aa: CASSRPLGPQHF

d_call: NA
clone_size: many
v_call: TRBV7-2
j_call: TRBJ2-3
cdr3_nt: TGTGCCAGCAGTTCCGACCTCCGACGACAGTATTTT
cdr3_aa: CASSSDLRRQYF

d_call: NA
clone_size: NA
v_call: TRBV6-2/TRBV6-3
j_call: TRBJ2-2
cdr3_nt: TGTGCCACCACCGGGACGGCCTCCGGGGAGCTGTTTTTT
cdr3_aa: CATTGTASGELFF

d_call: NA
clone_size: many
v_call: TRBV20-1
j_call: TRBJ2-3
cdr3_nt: TGCAGTGCTAGTGGACAGACAGATACGCAGTATTTT
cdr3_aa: CSASGQTDTQYF

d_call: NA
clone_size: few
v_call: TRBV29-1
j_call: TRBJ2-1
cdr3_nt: TGCAGCGTTGAAGATCCTAGCAGAAACAATGAGCAGTTCTTC
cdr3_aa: CSVEDPSRNNEQFF

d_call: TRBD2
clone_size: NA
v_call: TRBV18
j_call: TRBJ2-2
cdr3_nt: TGTGCCAGCTCACCACGTGGCGGGAGTTTCCCCGGGGAGCTGTTTTTT
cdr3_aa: CASSPRGGSFPGELFF

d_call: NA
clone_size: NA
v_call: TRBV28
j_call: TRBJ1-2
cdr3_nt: TGTGCCAGCAGTTCCAACCGACATGGCTATGGCTACACCTTC
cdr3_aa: CASSSNRHGYGYTF

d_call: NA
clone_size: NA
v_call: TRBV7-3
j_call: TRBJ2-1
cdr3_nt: TGTGCCAGCAGCCTTCAGACTAGGAATGAGCAGTTCTTC
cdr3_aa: CASSLQTRNEQFF

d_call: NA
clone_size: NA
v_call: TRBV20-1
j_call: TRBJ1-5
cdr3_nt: TGCAGTGCTAGTGGCGCAGGGCGAAATCAGCCCCAGCATTTT
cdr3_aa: CSASGAGRNQPQHF

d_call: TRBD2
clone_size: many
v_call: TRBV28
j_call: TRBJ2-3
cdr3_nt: TGTGCCAGCAGCCCGGGGGGAACAGATACGCAGTATTTT
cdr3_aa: CASSPGGTDTQYF

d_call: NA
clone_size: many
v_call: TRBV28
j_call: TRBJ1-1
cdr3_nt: TGTGCCAGCAGTCTAAGCGACACTGAAGCTTTCTTT
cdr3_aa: CASSLSDTEAFF

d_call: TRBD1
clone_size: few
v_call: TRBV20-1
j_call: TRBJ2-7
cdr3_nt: TGCAGTGCTAGAATTTACGGGGCAGGGGGAAGCTACGAGCAGTACTTC
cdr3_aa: CSARIYGAGGSYEQYF

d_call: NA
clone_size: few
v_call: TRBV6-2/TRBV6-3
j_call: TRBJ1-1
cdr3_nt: TGTGCCGGCAGCCTTGGGGGCTACACTGAAGCTTTCTTT
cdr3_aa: CAGSLGGYTEAFF

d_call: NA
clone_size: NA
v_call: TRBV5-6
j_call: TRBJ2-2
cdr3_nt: TGTGCCAGCAGCCCGGGGAGGAAGAACACCGGGGAGCTGTTTTTT
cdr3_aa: CASSPGRKNTGELFF